This T cell receptor beta chain was recovered during a study of neoadjuvant anti-PD-1 for oral cavity cancer. This CDR3 has 18 residues. CDR1 SEHNR and CDR2 FQNEAQ come from the germline V gene (reference sequence). Trimming removed 4 bases from V and 6 bases from J; junction bases left unmatched: 17. Analysis of PBMCs was direct, with no culture step. This clone was seen only a few times. Only in-frame clones appear in the TCRdb table, and some are missing; sequencing was by immunoSEQ multiplex PCR. The sample carries about 12,000 clones, about 62% recorded once. This specimen was PBMCs, taken before nivolumab (anti-PD-1) treatment. The TCR comes from a person aged 40-85 years with oral cavity squamous cell carcinoma. The chain has TRBV7-9 and TRBJ1-4, with 7 bases that match TRBD1. CDR3 sequence: CASSSRGQSTLIHEKLFF. The CDR3 coding sequence is TGTGCCAGCAGCTCAAGGGGACAGTCGACCCTTATACATGAAAAACTGTTTTTT.